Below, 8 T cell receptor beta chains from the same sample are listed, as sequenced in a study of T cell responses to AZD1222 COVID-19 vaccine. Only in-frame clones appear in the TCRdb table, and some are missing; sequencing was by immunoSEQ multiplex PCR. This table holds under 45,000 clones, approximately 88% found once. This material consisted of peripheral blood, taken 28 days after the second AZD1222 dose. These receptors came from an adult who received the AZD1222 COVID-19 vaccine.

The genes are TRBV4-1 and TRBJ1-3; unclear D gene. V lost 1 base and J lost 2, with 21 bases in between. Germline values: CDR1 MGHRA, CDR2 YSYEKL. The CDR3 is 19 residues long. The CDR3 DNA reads TGCGCCAGCAGCCAAGGAGATTACAGTTCCAGATTTGCTGGAAACACCATATATTTT. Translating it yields CASSQGDYSSRFAGNTIYF.

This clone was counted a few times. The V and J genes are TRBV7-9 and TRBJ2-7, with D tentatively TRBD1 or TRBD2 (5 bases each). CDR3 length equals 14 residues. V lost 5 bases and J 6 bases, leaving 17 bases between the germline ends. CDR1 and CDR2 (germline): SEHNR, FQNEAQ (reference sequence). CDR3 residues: CASSRPGTPSEQYF. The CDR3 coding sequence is TGTGCCAGCAGCCGTCCCGGGACCCCCTCCGAGCAGTACTTC.

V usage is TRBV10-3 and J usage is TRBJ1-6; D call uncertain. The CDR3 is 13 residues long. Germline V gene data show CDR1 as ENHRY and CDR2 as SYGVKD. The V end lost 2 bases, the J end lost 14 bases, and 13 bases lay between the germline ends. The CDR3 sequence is CAISEARARALHF. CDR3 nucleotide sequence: TGTGCCATCAGTGAGGCTCGGGCACGCGCCCTCCACTTT.

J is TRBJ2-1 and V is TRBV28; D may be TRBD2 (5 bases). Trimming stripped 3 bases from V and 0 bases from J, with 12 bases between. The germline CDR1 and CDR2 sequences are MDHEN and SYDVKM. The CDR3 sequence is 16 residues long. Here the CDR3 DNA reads TGTGCCAGCAGTTTCTCCGGACTGAGCTCCTACAATGAGCAGTTCTTC. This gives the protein CASSFSGLSSYNEQFF. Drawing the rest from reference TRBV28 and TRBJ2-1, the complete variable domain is DVKVTQSSRYLVKRTGEKVFLECVQDMDHENMFWYRQDPGLGLRLIYFSYDVKMKEKGDIPEGYSVSREKKERFSLILESASTNQTSMYLCASSFSGLSSYNEQFFGPGTRLTVL.

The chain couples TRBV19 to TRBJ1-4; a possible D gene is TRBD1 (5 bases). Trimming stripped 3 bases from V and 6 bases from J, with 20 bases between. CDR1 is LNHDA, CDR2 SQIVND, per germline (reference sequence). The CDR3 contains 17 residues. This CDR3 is CASSMYPTGVSDEKLFF. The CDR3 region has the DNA TGTGCCAGTAGTATGTACCCTACGGGGGTAAGCGATGAAAAACTGTTTTTT.

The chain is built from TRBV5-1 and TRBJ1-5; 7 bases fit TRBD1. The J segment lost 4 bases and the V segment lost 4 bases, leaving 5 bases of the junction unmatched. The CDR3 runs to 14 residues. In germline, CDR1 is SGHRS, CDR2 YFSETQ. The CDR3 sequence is CASSPGTENQPQHF. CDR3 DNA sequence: TGCGCCAGCAGCCCCGGGACAGAGAATCAGCCCCAGCATTTT.

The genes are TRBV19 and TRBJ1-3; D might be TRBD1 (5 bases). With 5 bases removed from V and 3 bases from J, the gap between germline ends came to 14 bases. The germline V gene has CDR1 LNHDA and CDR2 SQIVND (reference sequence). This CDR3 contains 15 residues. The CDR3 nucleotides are TGTGCCAGTAGTCCCGGGACCTTTAGTGGAAACACCATATATTTT. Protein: CASSPGTFSGNTIYF.

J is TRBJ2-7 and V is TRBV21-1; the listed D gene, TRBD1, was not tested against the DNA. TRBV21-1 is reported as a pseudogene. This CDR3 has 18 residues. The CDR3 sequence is CATAPPGTGGFNSYEQYF. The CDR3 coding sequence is TGTGCCACCGCACCCCCCGGGACAGGGGGGTTTAACTCCTACGAGCAGTACTTC.